These 26 T cell receptor beta chains were sequenced from one sample in a study of blood T cell repertoires in COVID-19. Only in-frame clones appear in the TCRdb table, and some are missing; sequencing was by immunoSEQ multiplex PCR. The sample shows more than 300,000 clones, over 75% of them seen only once. Sequencing used peripheral blood. The receptor set was obtained from a woman in her twenties or thirties with COVID-19, enrolled during active disease.

This rearrangement joins TRBV7-8 to TRBJ2-5; D is unresolved. The V gene's germline CDR1 is SGHVS and CDR2 FQNEAQ. CDR3 length equals 11 residues. Deletions cut 6 bases from V and 4 bases from J, with 6 bases between. CDR3: CASRRSETQYF. The CDR3 region has the DNA TGTGCCAGCAGGAGGTCAGAGACCCAGTACTTC.

V and J are TRBV10-2 and TRBJ2-2; the D gene is possibly TRBD2 (7 bases). The germline gives CDR1 WSHSY, CDR2 SAAADI. V lost 5 bases to trimming and J lost 2 bases, with 21 bases between them. CDR3 length: 18 amino acids. The CDR3 region has the DNA TGCGCCAGCAGTTCCACTCACCCGGGGGGCGCTAACACCGGGGAGCTGTTTTTT. This gives the protein CASSSTHPGGANTGELFF.

This clone has a handful of counts. CDR3: CASSQDPNSPLHF. As DNA, the CDR3 is TGTGCCAGCAGCCAAGATCCAAATTCACCCCTCCACTTT. The gene calls are TRBV4-2 and TRBJ1-6; D gene unclear. Germline values: CDR1 LGHNA, CDR2 YNFKEQ. V dropped 0 bases and J dropped 7 bases, with 4 bases sitting between them. CDR3 size: 13 residues.

This sequence joins TRBV29-1 and TRBJ1-1, with D maybe TRBD1 (6 bases). The germline gives CDR1 SQVTM, CDR2 ANQGSEA. The CDR3 contains 12 residues. Trimming took off 7 bases at V and 3 bases at J, with 12 bases between the two ends. The CDR3: CSANRVDTEAFF. For the CDR3, the DNA is TGCAGCGCCAACAGGGTGGACACTGAAGCTTTCTTT.

This sequence joins TRBV7-9 and TRBJ2-2; TRBD2 agrees at 8 bases. Germline V gene data show CDR1 as SEHNR and CDR2 as FQNEAQ (reference sequence). Trimming cost V 3 bases and J 10 bases; bases outside gene matches: 16. The length of the CDR3 is 17 residues. The CDR3 reads CASSFSGSGVRNLELFF. The CDR3 DNA reads TGTGCCAGCAGCTTTAGTGGTAGCGGGGTTCGGAACCTGGAGCTGTTTTTT. The full variable domain, rest sourced from reference TRBV7-9 and TRBJ2-2, is DTGVSQNPRHKITKRGQNVTFRCDPISEHNRLYWYRQTLGQGPEFLTYFQNEAQLEKSRLLSDRFSAERPKGSFSTLEIQRTEQGDSAMYLCASSFSGSGVRNLELFFGEGSRLTVL.

The gene calls are TRBV14 and TRBJ2-2; D perhaps matches TRBD2 (6 bases). The CDR3 is made up of 14 amino acids. The ends were cut back, 9 bases at V and 3 bases at J, with 14 bases in the middle. Germline values: CDR1 SGHDN, CDR2 FVKESK. Here the CDR3 reads CASHRESDTGELFF. For the CDR3, the DNA is TGTGCCAGTCACCGGGAGTCGGACACCGGGGAGCTGTTTTTT.

The chain combines TRBV2 with TRBJ2-2; weak D call: TRBD2 (5 bases). The CDR3 runs to 14 residues. The ends were cut back, 7 bases at V and 4 bases at J, with 13 bases in the middle. Germline loops: CDR1 SNHLY, CDR2 FYNNEI. DNA of the CDR3: TGTGCCAGCAAGCAGGAGGCGCTCACCGGGGAGCTGTTTTTT. This gives the protein CASKQEALTGELFF.

The CDR3 DNA follows: TGTGCCAGCAGCTATAACACAGATACGCAGTATTTT. Residues: CASSYNTDTQYF. The V call is TRBV3-1 (or the pseudogene TRBV3-2), the J call TRBJ2-3, with D uncertain. V shed 5 bases and J shed 2 bases, with 5 bases lying between them. Germline V gene lookup returns CDR1 LGHDT and CDR2 YNNKEL (reference sequence). The CDR3 is 12 residues long.

This chain connects TRBV10-2 to TRBJ1-2; 7 nucleotides match TRBD1. V lost 6 bases to trimming and J lost 3 bases; unmatched junction nucleotides: 4. The CDR3 has 13 amino acids. Looked up from germline, CDR1 is WSHSY and CDR2 is SAAADI. The CDR3 region has the DNA TGCGCCAGCAGCCCAGACAGGGACTATGGCTACACCTTC. Residues: CASSPDRDYGYTF.

This sequence joins TRBV19 and TRBJ2-7; 9 nucleotides line up with TRBD1. The CDR3 contains 14 residues. Germline V CDR1 and CDR2: LNHDA, SQIVND (reference sequence). Trimming at V came to 9 bases and at J to 5 bases, leaving 11 bases not matched to a gene. The CDR3, as DNA: TGTGCCAGCAACCGTGCCGGGACAGGGAACGAGCAGTACTTC. As protein: CASNRAGTGNEQYF.

With regard to this clone: The same CDR3 also results from other DNA sequences found in this sample. V gene TRBV2 combines with J gene TRBJ2-2; no definite D call. In germline, CDR1 is SNHLY, CDR2 FYNNEI. CDR3 length: 13 residues. V shed 2 bases and J shed 4 bases, with 5 bases lying between them. CDR3 DNA sequence: TGTGCCAGCAGTGAACGCGGCACCGGGGAGCTGTTTTTT. It is translated as CASSERGTGELFF.

A single count supports this clone. The rearrangement uses TRBV14 and TRBJ2-7; 7 bases fit TRBD2. Germline CDR1 reads SGHDN; CDR2 reads FVKESK. The CDR3 length is 14 residues. V dropped 4 bases and J dropped 2; count of bases not matched to a gene: 5. CDR3 region: CASSPSGTAYEQYF. In DNA form, the CDR3 reads TGTGCCAGCAGCCCGAGCGGGACCGCCTACGAGCAGTACTTC.

V and J are TRBV5-1 and TRBJ2-7; D is undetermined. Deletions cut 4 bases from V and 7 bases from J, with 12 bases between. Germline V CDR1 and CDR2: SGHRS, YFSETQ. The CDR3 runs to 12 residues. The CDR3 nucleotides are TGCGCCAGCAGCCATGCGATTGGTGAGCAGTACTTC. This sequence encodes CASSHAIGEQYF.

The V call is TRBV28, the J call TRBJ2-1, with 13 bases identical to TRBD2. Trimming removed 5 bases from V and 13 bases from J; junction bases left unmatched: 2. The germline CDR1 and CDR2 sequences are MDHEN and SYDVKM. This CDR3 region has 12 residues. CDR3 amino acids: CASSPGLAGQFF. The DNA of the CDR3 is TGTGCCAGCAGTCCGGGACTAGCGGGACAGTTCTTC. The full variable domain, in which reference TRBV28 and TRBJ2-1 provide the parts outside the CDR3, is DVKVTQSSRYLVKRTGEKVFLECVQDMDHENMFWYRQDPGLGLRLIYFSYDVKMKEKGDIPEGYSVSREKKERFSLILESASTNQTSMYLCASSPGLAGQFFGPGTRLTVL.

This clone was seen once. The chain carries TRBV19 and TRBJ2-7, with a tentative D call TRBD2 (5 bases). Germline-derived CDR1 and CDR2 are LNHDA and SQIVND (reference sequence). Between the trimmed V and J ends, which lost 6 bases and 6 bases, there was a span of 15 bases. The CDR3 sequence is 13 residues long. The chain's CDR3 is CASRLTLVPEQYF. CDR3 DNA sequence: TGTGCCAGTAGGCTAACACTAGTTCCCGAGCAGTACTTC. Drawing the rest from reference TRBV19 and TRBJ2-7, the complete variable domain is DGGITQSPKYLFRKEGQNVTLSCEQNLNHDAMYWYRQDPGQGLRLIYYSQIVNDFQKGDIAEGYSVSREKKESFPLTVTSAQKNPTAFYLCASRLTLVPEQYFGPGTRLTVT.

The sample holds one count of this clone. This chain connects TRBV9 to TRBJ2-3; D is ambiguous. This CDR3 has 15 residues. V was clipped by 5 bases and J by 0 bases, with 13 bases between them. Germline V gene data show CDR1 as SGDLS and CDR2 as YYNGEE. CDR3 sequence reads: CASSQAPSSTDTQYF. CDR3 bases: TGTGCCAGCAGTCAAGCACCATCAAGCACAGATACGCAGTATTTT. Full variable domain (remainder filled in from reference TRBV9 and TRBJ2-3): DSGVTQTPKHLITATGQRVTLRCSPRSGDLSVYWYQQSLDQGLQFLIQYYNGEERAKGNILERFSAQQFPDLHSELNLSSLELGDSALYFCASSQAPSSTDTQYFGPGTRLTVL.

The chain joins TRBV9 to TRBJ2-2; 7 bases line up with TRBD1. Looked up from germline, CDR1 is SGDLS and CDR2 is YYNGEE. V was clipped by 4 bases and J by 6 bases; unmatched bases: 12. The CDR3 runs to 16 residues. CDR3 region: CASSSHRGSSAGELFF. The CDR3 DNA reads as TGTGCCAGCAGCTCCCACAGGGGCTCCTCCGCCGGGGAGCTGTTTTTT.

This clone was observed a single time. This chain connects TRBV6-5 to TRBJ1-1, with D unclear. CDR1 MNHEY and CDR2 SVGAGI come from the germline V gene. This CDR3 has 13 residues. Trimming took 5 bases from V and 5 from J, leaving 12 bases between them. The DNA of the CDR3 is TGTGCCAGCAGTAGGACGGAGGGTACTGAAGCTTTCTTT. Protein: CASSRTEGTEAFF.

The V call is TRBV5-4, the J call TRBJ2-1; D is possibly TRBD2 (6 bases). V was trimmed by 5 bases and J by 0 bases, leaving 18 bases between them. Germline values: CDR1 SGHNT, CDR2 YYREEE (reference sequence). The CDR3 contains 17 residues. The CDR3 here is CASRNSLAWGSYNEQFF. Here the CDR3 DNA reads TGTGCCAGCAGGAACTCTCTAGCGTGGGGCTCCTACAATGAGCAGTTCTTC.

The chain couples TRBV4-1 to TRBJ2-1, with TRBD2 identical over 10 bases. The ends lost 1 base at V and 1 base at J; junction bases unmatched: 4. CDR3 length: 17 residues. Germline loops: CDR1 MGHRA, CDR2 YSYEKL. The DNA for the CDR3 is TGCGCCAGCAGCCAAGTGTGGACTAGCGGTTCCTACAATGAGCAGTTCTTC. This codes for CASSQVWTSGSYNEQFF.

J is TRBJ2-5 and V is TRBV9; 8 positions match TRBD1. V lost 3 bases and J lost 5; bases outside the gene matches: 3. CDR3 length: 13 residues. Germline lookup yields CDR1 SGDLS and CDR2 YYNGEE. The CDR3 spells CASSGDRLETQYF. DNA for the CDR3: TGTGCCAGCAGCGGGGACAGGTTGGAGACCCAGTACTTC.

The chain has TRBV4-3 and TRBJ2-7; 7 bases fit TRBD1. The V gene's germline CDR1 is LGHNA and CDR2 YSLEER. The CDR3 loop spans 16 amino acids. The J segment lost 1 base and the V segment lost 0 bases, leaving 6 bases of the junction unmatched. This CDR3 is CASSQEWAGGSYEQYF. The CDR3 coding sequence is TGCGCCAGCAGCCAAGAGTGGGCAGGGGGTTCCTACGAGCAGTACTTC.

This chain uses TRBV6-2 or TRBV6-3 with TRBJ2-7; D unresolved. CDR3 length: 12 amino acids. V shed 6 bases and J shed 0 bases, with 6 bases lying between them. Germline lookup yields CDR1 MNHEY and CDR2 SVGEGT. CDR3 DNA: TGTGCCAGCAGCTTGGCCTCCTACGAGCAGTACTTC. It codes for CASSLASYEQYF.

The rearrangement joins TRBV20-1 to TRBJ1-1; D call uncertain. With 4 bases removed from V and 4 bases from J, the gap between germline ends came to 7 bases. CDR1 is DFQATT and CDR2 is SNEGSKA in the germline V gene (reference sequence). The CDR3 has 11 amino acids. CDR3 DNA: TGCAGTGCTAAGAGGGTCACTGAAGCTTTCTTT. Translating it yields CSAKRVTEAFF.

The J gene is TRBJ2-7, the V gene TRBV9, with D possibly matching TRBD1 (5 bases). V dropped 4 bases and J dropped 3 bases, with 8 bases sitting between them. Germline CDR1 is SGDLS and CDR2 is YYNGEE. CDR3 length: 12 residues. The DNA of the CDR3 is TGTGCCAGCAGCCCCCAGGGCTACGAGCAGTACTTC. It is translated as CASSPQGYEQYF.

The CDR3 protein is CASSLNTAVPGETQYF. As DNA, the CDR3 is TGTGCCAGCAGCCTCAATACAGCGGTCCCTGGGGAGACCCAGTACTTC. The chain carries TRBV3-1 (or the pseudogene TRBV3-2) and TRBJ2-5, with D perhaps matching TRBD2 (5 bases). Trimming took off 4 bases at V and 5 bases at J, with 20 bases between the two ends. Germline V gene lookup returns CDR1 LGHDT and CDR2 YNNKEL (reference sequence). This CDR3 comprises 16 residues.